The source of this T cell receptor (beta chain) is a study of CD4 T cells in relation to SARS-CoV-2 and coronaviruses. Study details: ViraFEST: approximately 10-day antigen culture of PBMCs, then TCR beta CDR3 sequencing. General study findings and limits: Each donor contributed either pre-pandemic or post-infection samples, not both.

Before the COVID-19 pandemic, during about 2011-2019, CD4+ T cells were taken from unexposed donors. CD4+ T cells were isolated from the cells after more than 8 days of culture. CDR1 and CDR2 (germline): SGHTA, FQGTGA. The V gene end was trimmed by 5 bases and the J gene end by 4 bases; junction bases not matched to a gene: 11. The CDR3 contains 16 residues. Profiled with immunoSEQ multiplex PCR; TCRdb holds only in-frame clones, not every one. This sample carries 24,000 or so clones, 76% of them seen once, and the ten largest clones take roughly 22%. About this clone: No antigen is known for it.

Sequencing was done on a sample of CD4+ T cells from PBMCs, cultured in vitro. This rearrangement joins TRBV7-3 to TRBJ2-1; 7 nucleotides agree with TRBD1. The clonotype originates from a human donor in good health. The CDR3 loop reads CASSPSGGQQYNEQFF. The CDR3 DNA reads as TGTGCCAGCAGCCCAAGTGGGGGACAGCAATACAATGAGCAGTTCTTC.